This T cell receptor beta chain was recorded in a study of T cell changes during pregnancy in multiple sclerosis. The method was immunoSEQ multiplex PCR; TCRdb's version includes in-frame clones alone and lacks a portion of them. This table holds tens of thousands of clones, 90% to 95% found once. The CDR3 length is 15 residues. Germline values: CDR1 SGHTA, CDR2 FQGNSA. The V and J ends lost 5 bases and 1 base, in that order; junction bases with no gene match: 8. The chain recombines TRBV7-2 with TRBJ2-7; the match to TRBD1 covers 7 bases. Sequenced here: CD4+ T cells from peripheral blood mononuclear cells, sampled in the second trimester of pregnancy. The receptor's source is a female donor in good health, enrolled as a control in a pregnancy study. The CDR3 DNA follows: TGTGCCAGCAGCCAACGACAGGGAAGGTCCTACGAGCAGTACTTC. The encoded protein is CASSQRQGRSYEQYF.